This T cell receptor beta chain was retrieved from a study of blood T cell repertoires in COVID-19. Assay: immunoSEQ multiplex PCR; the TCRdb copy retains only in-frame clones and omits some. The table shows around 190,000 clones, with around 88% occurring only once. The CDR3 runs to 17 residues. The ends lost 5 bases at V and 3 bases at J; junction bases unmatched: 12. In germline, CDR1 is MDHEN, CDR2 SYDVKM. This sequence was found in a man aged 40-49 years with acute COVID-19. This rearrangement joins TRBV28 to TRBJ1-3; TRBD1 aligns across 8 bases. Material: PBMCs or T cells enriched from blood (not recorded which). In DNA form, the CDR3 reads TGTGCCAGCAGTCCACTCAGGGGGCTTAGCGGTGGAAACACCATATATTTT. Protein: CASSPLRGLSGGNTIYF.